This T cell receptor (beta chain) was retrieved from a study of T cell changes during pregnancy in multiple sclerosis. Data came from immunoSEQ multiplex PCR; TCRdb stores just in-frame clones and leaves some out. This sample has tens of thousands of clones, with roughly 92% found just once. Germline loops: CDR1 KGHSH, CDR2 LQKENI. CDR3 length: 16 residues. Trimming removed 5 bases from V and 2 bases from J; junction bases left unmatched: 10. This specimen was CD8+ T cells from peripheral blood mononuclear cells, taken in the third trimester of pregnancy. This receptor was taken from a female donor in good health, enrolled as a control in a pregnancy study. V usage is TRBV18 and J usage is TRBJ2-3, with 7 bases lining up with TRBD2. The CDR3 region is CASSSKAGGYTDTQYF. CDR3 coding DNA: TGTGCCAGCTCATCGAAGGCCGGGGGGTACACAGATACGCAGTATTTT.